The 11 T cell receptor beta chains below all came from one sample that was sequenced in a study of OX40 agonist ivuxolimab in advanced cancers. The assay was immunoSEQ multiplex PCR, and TCRdb's table has in-frame clones only and misses some. The data show fewer than 70,000 clones, with around 90% seen just once and about 1% held by the top ten. Sequencing used CD4+ or CD8+ T cells sorted from blood, obtained in a trial of the OX40 agonist ivuxolimab. Every receptor here comes from an adult with an advanced solid tumor such as melanoma, head and neck, liver or kidney cancer.

This clone showed up just a few times. The rearrangement joins TRBV1 to TRBJ2-2; the table's D gene call, TRBD1, was not cross checked with the DNA. TRBV1 has pseudogene status. This CDR3 comprises 17 residues. The DNA for the CDR3 is TGCACCAGCAGCCAAGATAACAGGGGGGACGACACCGGGGAGCTGTTTTTT. Its translation is CTSSQDNRGDDTGELFF.

This chain links TRBV6-6 with TRBJ2-7, with D hard to call. CDR1 MNHNY and CDR2 SVGAGI come from the germline V gene (reference sequence). CDR3 length: 13 residues. V was shortened by 0 bases and J by 3 bases, with 6 bases between the two germline ends. The CDR3 reads CASSYSSSYEQYF. The CDR3 bases are TGTGCCAGCAGTTACTCCTCTAGCTACGAGCAGTACTTC.

This chain links TRBV6-1 with TRBJ1-3, with D tentatively TRBD1 (5 bases). Germline V gene data show CDR1 as MNHNS and CDR2 as SASEGT. CDR3 size: 15 residues. Trimming pared 4 bases from V and 3 bases from J, leaving 13 bases between. The CDR3 sequence is CASSVQEIGGNTIYF. For the CDR3, the DNA is TGTGCCAGCAGTGTACAGGAGATCGGTGGAAACACCATATATTTT.

The V and J genes are TRBV5-1 and TRBJ2-3; D ambiguous. Germline V lookup: CDR1 SGHRS, CDR2 YFSETQ. The length of the CDR3 is 13 residues. The V end lost 0 bases, the J end lost 6 bases, and 8 bases lay between the germline ends. CDR3 residues: CASSLGVVDTQYF. DNA of the CDR3: TGCGCCAGCAGCTTGGGGGTTGTGGATACGCAGTATTTT.

This chain joins TRBV6-5 and TRBJ2-7; 11 positions match TRBD2. The CDR3 is made up of 15 amino acids. V gave up 6 bases and J gave up 3 bases; unmatched junction bases: 7. Germline lookup yields CDR1 MNHEY and CDR2 SVGAGI. CDR3 sequence reads: CASRPISGGGYEQYF. DNA for the CDR3: TGTGCCAGCAGGCCTATTAGCGGGGGGGGCTACGAGCAGTACTTC.

The V and J genes are TRBV11-1 and TRBJ2-7; TRBD1 matches at 7 bases. This CDR3 is 14 amino acids long. Trimming removed 4 bases from V and 5 bases from J; junction bases left unmatched: 8. Germline CDR1 reads SGHAT; CDR2 reads FQDESV (reference sequence). The CDR3 sequence: CASSSYRGPHEQYF. DNA of the CDR3: TGTGCCAGCAGCTCATACAGGGGACCCCACGAGCAGTACTTC.

This chain links TRBV5-1 with TRBJ2-5; D call uncertain. V lost 1 base and J lost 1, with 8 bases in between. The CDR3 has 14 amino acids. The V gene's germline CDR1 is SGHRS and CDR2 YFSETQ. The CDR3 spells CASSLRLSQETQYF. The CDR3 nucleotides read TGCGCCAGCAGCTTGCGGCTGAGCCAAGAGACCCAGTACTTC. Complete variable domain (other parts from reference TRBV5-1 and TRBJ2-5): KAGVTQTPRYLIKTRGQQVTLSCSPISGHRSVSWYQQTPGQGLQFLFEYFSETQRNKGNFPGRFSGRQFSNSRSEMNVSTLELGDSALYLCASSLRLSQETQYFGPGTRLLVL.

The genes are TRBV6-1 and TRBJ2-1; D unresolved. This CDR3 spans 13 amino acids. The germline V gene has CDR1 MNHNS and CDR2 SASEGT. V shed 0 bases and J shed 6 bases, with 6 bases lying between them. The DNA of the CDR3 is TGTGCCAGCAGTGAAGCATGGGGCAATGAGCAGTTCTTC. Translated: CASSEAWGNEQFF.

This clone was observed once. This chain uses TRBV30 with TRBJ1-6; TRBD1 matches 7 bases. V shed 3 bases, J shed 8 bases, and the junction held 4 bases outside the gene matches. The germline CDR1 and CDR2 sequences are GTSNPN and SVGIG (reference sequence). This CDR3 has 13 residues. In nucleotides, the CDR3 is TGTGCCTGGAGCCGACAGGGCTATTCACCCCTCCACTTT. This gives the protein CAWSRQGYSPLHF. The full variable domain, with the rest looked up from reference TRBV30 and TRBJ1-6, is SQTIHQWPATLVQPVGSPLSLECTVEGTSNPNLYWYRQAAGRGLQLLFYSVGIGQISSEVPQNLSASRPQDRQFILSSKKLLLSDSGFYLCAWSRQGYSPLHFGNGTRLTVT.

The chain combines TRBV10-1 with TRBJ2-7; maybe TRBD2 (7 bases). The CDR3 loop spans 15 amino acids. The germline V and J ends were trimmed by 3 bases and 7 bases, with 19 bases remaining between them. Germline-derived CDR1 and CDR2 are WNHNN and SYGVQD (reference sequence). The CDR3: CASSEVGGPTKEQYF. The CDR3 DNA follows: TGCGCCAGCAGTGAAGTGGGGGGGCCCACTAAGGAGCAGTACTTC.

This rearrangement joins TRBV6-1 to TRBJ1-1, with 7 nucleotides matching TRBD1. Losses at the gene ends were 5 bases for V and 9 bases for J; bases not matched to a gene: 6. Looked up from germline, CDR1 is MNHNS and CDR2 is SASEGT. CDR3 length equals 12 residues. The CDR3 DNA reads as TGTGCCAGCAGTAACAGGGGAACTAAAGCTTTCTTT. Translated, it gives CASSNRGTKAFF.